Described below is a single T cell receptor (beta chain) sequence and its context. Its antigen is currently unknown. The data were obtained in a study of identical twins. A universal primer site was incorporated via template switching, and the cDNA contained unique molecular identifiers. TCRdb fed the 5' RACE reads into MiXCR, producing one record per CDR3 protein. The sample lists about 890,000 distinct CDR3 sequences, more than 9% occurring once. Each donor (without exception) was a healthy Caucasian. General study results and limits: Sequences that were beta out-of-frame showed weaker excess twin sharing.

Germline-derived CDR1 and CDR2 are LGHNT and FRNRAP. This CDR3 has 17 residues. V was pared by 3 bases and J by 1 base, with 8 bases of the junction left unmatched. The same sample was also studied in work on yellow fever vaccine responses in identical twins.

The TCR comes from a woman aged 18-29 years in good health. Source material: PBMCs. This sequence joins TRBV12-5 and TRBJ2-2; 7 bases are shared with TRBD1. This chain's CDR3 is CASGFLDRPKNTGELFF. The CDR3 region has the DNA TGTGCTAGTGGTTTCCTGGACAGGCCCAAGAACACCGGGGAGCTGTTTTTT.